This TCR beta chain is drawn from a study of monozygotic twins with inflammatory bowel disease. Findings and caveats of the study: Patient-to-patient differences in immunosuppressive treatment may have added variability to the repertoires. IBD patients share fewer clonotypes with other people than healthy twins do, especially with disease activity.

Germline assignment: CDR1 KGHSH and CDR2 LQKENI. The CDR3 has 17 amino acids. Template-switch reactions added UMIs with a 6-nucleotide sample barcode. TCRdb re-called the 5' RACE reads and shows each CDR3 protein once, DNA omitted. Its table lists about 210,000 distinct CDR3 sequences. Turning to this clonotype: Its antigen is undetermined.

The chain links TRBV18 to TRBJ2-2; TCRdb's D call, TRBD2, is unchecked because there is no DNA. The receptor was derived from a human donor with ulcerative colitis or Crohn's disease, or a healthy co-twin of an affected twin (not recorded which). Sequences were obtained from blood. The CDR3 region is CASSPSASGPNTGELFF.